This TCR beta chain derives from a study of a mutant IDH1 vaccine in newly diagnosed glioma (dated by TCRdb to 2020 to 2022). About the study as a whole: Across visits V03 through V10, patients got a total of eight vaccinations, given in weeks 1, 3, 5, 7, 11, 15, 19 and 23. Peripheral blood was collected at six visits: V03 (baseline), V05, V07, V10, V12 and V13. For exploratory analyses, longitudinal TCRB deep sequencing was carried out in 25 treated patients wherever samples were available. The approximately 30 treated patients were approximately 62% male and roughly 40% female, with a mean age of approximately 40 years. Vaccination was initiated 4-6 weeks after radiotherapy alone, or concurrently with temozolomide cycles in the chemotherapy-containing groups. Before enrollment, most patients had been given radiochemotherapy with temozolomide as standard therapy, while the rest had received either radiotherapy alone or temozolomide alone. Paper-wide results and their limitations: Availability determined which PBMC samples were chosen for TCRB deep sequencing. Across multiple MHC alleles, vaccine-induced immune responses were seen in more than 90% of patients. Pseudoprogression seemed to be unrelated to changes in the top peripheral T cell clonotypes found by TCRB sequencing. It was noted by the authors that analyses of patient blood samples could not be reproduced owing to sample limitations.

This clone has only one observation. Its antigen has not been determined. The sample holds no much larger clone one base away, and base qualities are not on file. The time point label of this sample denotes: week 23, last vaccination. Every vaccine dose consisted of 300 ug of a 20-mer mutant IDH1 peptide in Montanide, administered subcutaneously together with topical imiquimod. Newly diagnosed WHO grade 3 or 4 IDH1-mutant astrocytomas showing loss of nuclear ATRX were present in the donors. The samples were drawn from NOA16, a multicentre, single-arm, open-label phase I trial in Germany that tested a mutant IDH1 peptide vaccine in humans for the first time. Genomic DNA for TCRB sequencing was extracted from EDTA blood using the DNeasy Blood and Tissue Kit. CDR1 KGHSH and CDR2 LQKENI are derived from the germline V gene. Measured from the cysteine to the phenylalanine, the CDR3 is 15 residues long. Just CDR3 DNA is preserved here, 45 bases in frame from base 1. A distance of 10 bases separates the germline ends of V and J, which lose 1 base and 2 bases respectively.

The protocol used for the library was the immunoSEQ multiplex PCR assay. Rearranged TCR beta chain sequences were amplified with the hsTCRB Kit following the manufacturer's protocol. Sequencing of TCRB libraries was carried out on an Illumina MiSeq. The source study handled its data this way. The kit vendor's proprietary platform handled demultiplexing, trimming and gene mapping. This immuneACCESS table, as held by TCRdb, lists in-frame sequences with V and J called but not all clones. Of the missing ones, under half trace to an unresolved V gene in checked studies; the others have no known cause. V, J and clone size reflect that table, while D and trimming were determined from the DNA. A total of approximately 82,000 clones appear in this sample, 65% to 90% of them only once. 2% to 2.5% of the sample is taken by the ten largest.

The sequence was collected from a man aged 30 to 45 with glioma. Some clones in this sample may be carry-over from other donors' samples. The material was PBMCs, obtained from a glioma patient whose treatment included an IDH1 peptide vaccine. This sequence uses TRBV18 and TRBJ2-3; TRBD1 is perhaps the D gene, given 6 matching bases. The DNA sequence is as follows: TGTGCCAGCTCACCACAGGACAGCCACACAGATACGCAGTATTTT. Translated, this is CASSPQDSHTDTQYF.